Each of the 16 T cell receptor beta chains below was sequenced from the same sample in a study of shared clonotypes between healthy human individuals. Produced via immunoSEQ multiplex PCR; TCRdb's table is partial and in-frame only. Found here are about a million clones, approximately 80% of them singletons; the top ten hold about 0.89%. The specimen was memory CD4+ T cells from PBMCs. Subset reported: CD45RA-negative fraction. These receptors were collected from a man between 18 and 35 years old in good health. Some clones in this sample may be carry-over from other donors' samples.

The gene calls are TRBV4-2 and TRBJ1-5; D is uncertain. Germline V gene lookup returns CDR1 LGHNA and CDR2 YNFKEQ. The CDR3 loop spans 15 amino acids. Trimming pared 3 bases from V and 8 bases from J, leaving 17 bases between. The CDR3 protein is CASSHAGPPLKPQHF. The CDR3 DNA reads TGTGCCAGCAGCCATGCCGGGCCCCCTTTGAAGCCCCAGCATTTT.

The CDR3 DNA sequence: TGTGCCAGTAGTATCGGGTTGCGGGAGGGCCGTGGCTCCTACAATGAGCAGTTCTTC. This encodes CASSIGLREGRGSYNEQFF. V is TRBV19 and J is TRBJ2-1; 9 positions match TRBD2. The CDR3 contains 19 residues. Germline CDR1 is LNHDA and CDR2 is SQIVND (reference sequence). V was clipped by 3 bases and J by 0 bases; unmatched bases: 12.

The chain recombines TRBV18 with TRBJ1-2; D perhaps matches TRBD1 (6 bases). CDR1 is KGHSH, CDR2 LQKENI, per germline. The CDR3 consists of 14 residues. With 2 bases removed from V and 2 bases from J, the gap between germline ends came to 9 bases. CDR3 region: CASSPLTGNYGYTF. The CDR3 DNA sequence: TGTGCCAGCTCACCATTGACAGGCAACTATGGCTACACCTTC. The whole variable domain, remainder taken from reference TRBV18 and TRBJ1-2, is NAGVMQNPRHLVRRRGQEARLRCSPMKGHSHVYWYRQLPEEGLKFMVYLQKENIIDESGMPKERFSAEFPKEGPSILRIQQVVRGDSAAYFCASSPLTGNYGYTFGSGTRLTVV.

This clone has at least ten counts. Other DNA sequences of this sample code for an identical CDR3. J is TRBJ2-7 and V is TRBV7-9, with TRBD2 matching over 11 bases. Germline V lookup: CDR1 SEHNR, CDR2 FQNEAQ (reference sequence). The V segment lost 5 bases and the J segment 5 bases; nucleotides outside the gene matches: 5. The CDR3 covers 14 residues. The CDR3 DNA reads TGTGCCAGCAGCCTTAGCGGGAGGGAGGACGAGCAGTACTTC. This sequence encodes CASSLSGREDEQYF.

The V call is TRBV9, the J call TRBJ2-5; the D gene is possibly TRBD2 (5 bases). The CDR3 loop spans 13 amino acids. V was clipped by 3 bases and J by 7 bases, with 13 bases between them. Germline loops: CDR1 SGDLS, CDR2 YYNGEE. CDR3 sequence: CASSGPGMWTQYF. DNA of the CDR3: TGTGCCAGCAGCGGGCCGGGGATGTGGACCCAGTACTTC.

In nucleotides, the CDR3 is TGTGCCACCTTACCCGCGAACCAAGAGACCCAGTACTTC. It is translated as CATLPANQETQYF. This sequence joins TRBV19 and TRBJ2-5; D is unresolved. V lost 10 bases to trimming and J lost 0 bases, with 12 bases between them. Germline V lookup: CDR1 LNHDA, CDR2 SQIVND (reference sequence). The CDR3 contains 13 residues.

V is TRBV4-3 and J is TRBJ2-3; 7 nucleotides match TRBD2. The CDR3 extends over 17 amino acids. V shed 4 bases, J shed 2 bases, and the junction held 12 bases outside the gene matches. Germline CDR1 LGHNA, CDR2 YSLEER. In DNA form, the CDR3 reads TGCGCCAGCAGCCCCTTTGCTTCCGGGGGGTTCACAGATACGCAGTATTTT. Translating gives CASSPFASGGFTDTQYF.

The chain is built from TRBV10-3 and TRBJ2-7, with 7 positions matching TRBD1. Germline values: CDR1 ENHRY, CDR2 SYGVKD. The trim removed 5 bases at V and 0 bases at J, leaving 4 bases unmatched. CDR3 length: 14 residues. In DNA form, the CDR3 reads TGTGCCATCAGTTACGGGACAGCCTCCTACGAGCAGTACTTC. Translation: CAISYGTASYEQYF.

The rearrangement links TRBV13 to TRBJ2-1; 9 nucleotides agree with TRBD2. The CDR3 totals 16 residues. V was pared by 3 bases and J by 10 bases, with 13 bases of the junction left unmatched. Germline V gives CDR1 PRHDT, CDR2 FYEKMQ (reference sequence). The CDR3: CASSFSVSAGGPEQFF. CDR3 DNA sequence: TGTGCCAGCAGCTTTTCGGTCAGCGCGGGAGGGCCGGAGCAGTTCTTC.

This clone was recorded a few times. The V and J genes are TRBV5-4 and TRBJ2-3; 15 bases map to TRBD2. V lost 2 bases, J lost 2 bases, and 3 bases stayed unmatched. Germline V gene data show CDR1 as SGHNT and CDR2 as YYREEE (reference sequence). CDR3 length equals 17 residues. The CDR3 sequence is CASSFGLAGGYTDTQYF. CDR3 coding DNA: TGTGCCAGCAGCTTCGGACTAGCGGGAGGGTACACAGATACGCAGTATTTT.

With respect to this clone: The same CDR3 can be traced to other DNA sequences in this sample. The chain has TRBV18 and TRBJ2-3, with 8 bases that match TRBD2. The CDR3 length is 14 residues. The V gene end was trimmed by 3 bases and the J gene end by 3 bases; junction bases not matched to a gene: 2. CDR1 KGHSH and CDR2 LQKENI come from the germline V gene. This CDR3 reads CASSPAGGTDTQYF. The DNA for the CDR3 is TGTGCCAGCTCACCGGCGGGGGGAACAGATACGCAGTATTTT.

The V gene is TRBV19, the J gene TRBJ2-2, with unresolved D. Trimming removed 8 bases at V and 6 bases at J, with 19 bases between. The CDR3 is made up of 15 amino acids. Looked up from germline, CDR1 is LNHDA and CDR2 is SQIVND (reference sequence). The DNA for the CDR3 is TGTGCCAGTCGTCGACCAACCCCAAGGTCCGGGGAGCTGTTTTTT. It specifies CASRRPTPRSGELFF. Together with reference TRBV19 and TRBJ2-2, the CDR3 gives the full variable domain: DGGITQSPKYLFRKEGQNVTLSCEQNLNHDAMYWYRQDPGQGLRLIYYSQIVNDFQKGDIAEGYSVSREKKESFPLTVTSAQKNPTAFYLCASRRPTPRSGELFFGEGSRLTVL.

The chain couples TRBV28 to TRBJ1-1, with 7 bases that match TRBD1. V lost 3 bases, J lost 5 bases, and 6 bases stayed unmatched. CDR1 is MDHEN and CDR2 is SYDVKM in the germline V gene. The CDR3 covers 14 residues. The CDR3 is CASSLWDRGTEAFF. CDR3 sequence (DNA): TGTGCCAGCAGTTTGTGGGACAGAGGGACTGAAGCTTTCTTT.

The chain links TRBV9 to TRBJ2-5, with D perhaps TRBD2 (6 bases). The CDR3 contains 15 residues. Per the germline V gene, CDR1 is SGDLS and CDR2 is YYNGEE. V was pared by 4 bases and J by 5 bases, with 18 bases between. The CDR3 sequence: CASSRTGRDGETQYF. CDR3 bases: TGTGCCAGCAGCCGGACGGGGCGGGATGGGGAGACCCAGTACTTC.

This clone was picked up many times. The rearrangement uses TRBV2 and TRBJ2-3; D gene unclear. This CDR3 contains 14 residues. Per the germline V gene, CDR1 is SNHLY and CDR2 is FYNNEI. Trimming stripped 7 bases from V and 2 bases from J, with 13 bases between. The CDR3, as DNA: TGTGCCAGCACAGGTGCTTTAATCACAGATACGCAGTATTTT. This gives the protein CASTGALITDTQYF.

J is TRBJ2-5 and V is TRBV29-1, with D tentatively TRBD1 (6 bases). Trimming cost V 7 bases and J 5 bases, with 14 bases left between them. Germline loops: CDR1 SQVTM, CDR2 ANQGSEA. This CDR3 is built from 12 residues. CDR3 sequence (DNA): TGCAGCGCGTCACAGGGCTCGGAGACCCAGTACTTC. This codes for CSASQGSETQYF. The full variable domain, rest sourced from reference TRBV29-1 and TRBJ2-5, is SAVISQKPSRDICQRGTSLTIQCQVDSQVTMMFWYRQQPGQSLTLIATANQGSEATYESGFVIDKFPISRPNLTFSTLTVSNMSPEDSSIYLCSASQGSETQYFGPGTRLLVL.